The present TCR beta chain was sequenced within a study of T cell changes during pregnancy in multiple sclerosis. Trimming stripped 1 base from V and 1 base from J, with 15 bases between. CDR1 is SGHTA and CDR2 is FQGNSA in the germline V gene. The CDR3 contains 17 residues. The repertoire was sequenced with immunoSEQ multiplex PCR; TCRdb's copy has only in-frame clones and lacks some. The repertoire includes about 55,000 clones, 85% to 90% of them detected once, and 0.55% to 0.65% sits in the top ten. Sequenced material: CD4+ T cells from peripheral blood mononuclear cells, taken in the first trimester of pregnancy. The sequence came from a female donor with multiple sclerosis, enrolled in a pregnancy study. The chain links TRBV7-2 to TRBJ2-3; D might be TRBD2 (5 bases). This CDR3 reads CASSLGLGGGGTDTQYF. The CDR3 DNA reads as TGTGCCAGCAGCTTAGGATTAGGTGGAGGCGGCACAGATACGCAGTATTTT.